The 17 T cell receptor beta chains presented below share a single source sample, sequenced in a study of cytotoxic CD8 clonotypes in ibrutinib-treated CLL. This table comes from immunoSEQ multiplex PCR, and its TCRdb copy is limited to in-frame clones, with some not included. The sample lists about 200,000 clones, roughly 72% occurring once. Sequenced here: PBMCs, sampled after 24 months of ibrutinib treatment. All receptors derive from a human donor with chronic lymphocytic leukemia.

The chain uses TRBV5-4 and TRBJ2-3, with 12 bases fitting TRBD2. Germline V CDR1 and CDR2: SGHNT, YYREEE (reference sequence). The CDR3 sequence is 17 residues long. V lost 1 base, J lost 1 base, and 4 bases stayed unmatched. The CDR3 DNA sequence: TGTGCCAGCAGCTTGATACTAGCGGGAGGTGGCACAGATACGCAGTATTTT. Its protein product is CASSLILAGGGTDTQYF. The entire variable domain, with the rest obtained from reference TRBV5-4 and TRBJ2-3, is as follows: ETGVTQSPTHLIKTRGQQVTLRCSSQSGHNTVSWYQQALGQGPQFIFQYYREEENGRGNFPPRFSGLQFPNYSSELNVNALELDDSALYLCASSLILAGGGTDTQYFGPGTRLTVL.

The genes are TRBV4-3 and TRBJ2-1; 11 bases are shared with TRBD1. With 0 bases clipped from V and 8 bases from J, the junction kept 6 bases outside the gene matches. CDR1 is LGHNA, CDR2 YSLEER, per germline. The CDR3 runs to 16 residues. The CDR3 protein is CASSQERTGGFDEQFF. As DNA, the CDR3 is TGCGCCAGCAGCCAAGAACGGACAGGGGGCTTTGATGAGCAGTTCTTC.

This clone came up a few times. The genes are TRBV30 and TRBJ1-1; D not certain. The CDR3 totals 13 residues. V lost 3 bases, J lost 4 bases, and 12 bases lay in between. Looked up from germline, CDR1 is GTSNPN and CDR2 is SVGIG (reference sequence). The CDR3 loop is CAWRTLSPTEAFF. The CDR3 DNA sequence: TGTGCCTGGAGAACGCTATCTCCCACTGAAGCTTTCTTT. The full variable domain, with the rest looked up from reference TRBV30 and TRBJ1-1, is SQTIHQWPATLVQPVGSPLSLECTVEGTSNPNLYWYRQAAGRGLQLLFYSVGIGQISSEVPQNLSASRPQDRQFILSSKKLLLSDSGFYLCAWRTLSPTEAFFGQGTRLTVV.

The CDR3 region has the DNA TGCAGCGTTGAGCGAAATAGCGGCCTGTCCACAGATACGCAGTATTTT. Translation gives CSVERNSGLSTDTQYF. The genes are TRBV29-1 and TRBJ2-3; perhaps TRBD2 as D (6 bases). The CDR3 totals 16 residues. Germline V lookup: CDR1 SQVTM, CDR2 ANQGSEA. Trimming left V 3 bases short and J 2 bases short, with 18 bases between.

The gene calls are TRBV5-4 and TRBJ2-3; the match to TRBD1 covers 7 bases. The CDR3 runs to 16 residues. V dropped 4 bases and J dropped 1; count of bases not matched to a gene: 9. Per germline, CDR1 SGHNT and CDR2 YYREEE (reference sequence). The CDR3 reads CASSRVGTGGTDTQYF. CDR3 DNA sequence: TGTGCCAGCAGCCGAGTCGGTACAGGGGGCACAGATACGCAGTATTTT.

The chain combines TRBV30 with TRBJ1-2; D is undetermined. V lost 2 bases, J lost 4 bases, and 11 bases lay in between. Germline CDR1 and CDR2: GTSNPN and SVGIG (reference sequence). This CDR3 contains 13 residues. The CDR3 loop is CAWSNGRLYGYTF. In DNA, the CDR3 is TGTGCCTGGAGTAACGGGCGGCTCTATGGCTACACCTTC. Looking up the rest from reference TRBV30 and TRBJ1-2 gives the full variable domain: SQTIHQWPATLVQPVGSPLSLECTVEGTSNPNLYWYRQAAGRGLQLLFYSVGIGQISSEVPQNLSASRPQDRQFILSSKKLLLSDSGFYLCAWSNGRLYGYTFGSGTRLTVV.

The V call is TRBV6-5, the J call TRBJ1-1; D not certain. Germline loops: CDR1 MNHEY, CDR2 SVGAGI. This CDR3 region has 14 residues. Trimming pared 1 base from V and 1 base from J, leaving 7 bases between. CDR3 protein: CASSYLYRNTEAFF. The CDR3 coding sequence is TGTGCCAGCAGTTACTTATATCGGAACACTGAAGCTTTCTTT.

The chain recombines TRBV7-6 with TRBJ2-7, with a possible D match to TRBD2 (6 bases). Germline CDR1 is SGHVS and CDR2 is FNYEAQ. Trimming shortened V by 4 bases and J by 1 base, and 11 bases separated the two germline ends. The CDR3 is 14 residues long. The CDR3 DNA sequence: TGTGCCAGCAGCTGGCTTGGGGGGTCCTACGAGCAGTACTTC. Amino acids: CASSWLGGSYEQYF. Complete variable domain (other parts from reference TRBV7-6 and TRBJ2-7): GAGVSQSPRYKVTKRGQDVALRCDPISGHVSLYWYRQALGQGPEFLTYFNYEAQQDKSGLPNDRFSAERPEGSISTLTIQRTEQRDSAMYRCASSWLGGSYEQYFGPGTRLTVT.

The chain couples TRBV30 to TRBJ2-1; the D gene is possibly TRBD2 (6 bases). Trimming pared 2 bases from V and 10 bases from J, leaving 9 bases between. In germline, CDR1 is GTSNPN, CDR2 SVGIG (reference sequence). CDR3 length equals 11 residues. The CDR3 sequence is CAWSIAVEQFF. CDR3 DNA: TGTGCCTGGAGTATAGCGGTGGAGCAGTTCTTC.

CDR3 protein: CASSMWDRGPYEQYF. CDR3 nucleotides: TGTGCCAGTAGTATGTGGGACAGGGGACCCTACGAGCAGTACTTC. The chain uses TRBV19 and TRBJ2-7; the match to TRBD1 covers 10 bases. V lost 3 bases and J lost 2; bases outside the gene matches: 4. Germline V gene data show CDR1 as LNHDA and CDR2 as SQIVND (reference sequence). This CDR3 has 15 amino acids.

The chain recombines TRBV7-9 with TRBJ1-1; 11 bases are shared with TRBD1. Germline trimming cut 2 bases from V and 8 bases from J; bases unmatched to any gene: 10. CDR3 size: 16 residues. Germline loops: CDR1 SEHNR, CDR2 FQNEAQ (reference sequence). The CDR3 nucleotides are TGTGCCAGCAGCTTAACCCCAGGACAGGGGGCCGAGGAAGCTTTCTTT. Protein product: CASSLTPGQGAEEAFF.

This clone was detected a few times. V usage is TRBV5-1 and J usage is TRBJ2-3; 7 bases agree with TRBD1. The junction had 6 bases not matched to a gene; V was cut back by 4 bases and J by 4 bases. Germline CDR1 and CDR2: SGHRS and YFSETQ. There are 14 residues in the CDR3. The CDR3 DNA sequence: TGCGCCAGCAGCCCCGGGACAGAGGCAGATACGCAGTATTTT. Protein: CASSPGTEADTQYF.

V is TRBV4-1 and J is TRBJ1-1; D is unclear. This CDR3 has 16 residues. Trimming cost V 0 bases and J 5 bases, with 16 bases left between them. Per germline, CDR1 MGHRA and CDR2 YSYEKL. Here the CDR3 reads CASSQDFRSGGTEAFF. In DNA form, the CDR3 reads TGCGCCAGCAGCCAAGATTTTCGGTCGGGAGGGACTGAAGCTTTCTTT.

A remark on this clone: Its ends do not fully match the called genes, so a read error is possible. This chain connects TRBV13 to TRBJ2-1, with TRBD1 identical over 8 bases. This CDR3 has 15 amino acids. Germline V CDR1 and CDR2: PRHDT, FYEKMQ (reference sequence). The DNA for the CDR3 is TGTGCCAGCAGCCTAGGGACAGGCAAGTTCGGTGAGCAGTTCTTC. It codes for CASSLGTGKFGEQFF. Drawing the rest from reference TRBV13 and TRBJ2-1, the complete variable domain is AAGVIQSPRHLIKEKRETATLKCYPIPRHDTVYWYQQGPGQDPQFLISFYEKMQSDKGSIPDRFSAQQFSDYHSELNMSSLELGDSALYFCASSLGTGKFGEQFFGPGTRLTVL.

The CDR3 nucleotides are TGTGCCAGCAGCGTATTGCGGGACCCCACAGATACGCAGTATTTT. Its protein is CASSVLRDPTDTQYF. This sequence joins TRBV9 and TRBJ2-3; a weak D match, TRBD2 (6 bases). The CDR3 runs 15 residues. Between the trimmed V and J ends, which lost 1 base and 2 bases, there was a span of 11 bases. Germline V gene lookup returns CDR1 SGDLS and CDR2 YYNGEE.

This clone appeared a few times. CDR3 coding DNA: TGTGCCAGCAGTTTAGAATGGACAGCCTCGACCCAGTACTTC. It yields the protein CASSLEWTASTQYF. V and J are TRBV27 and TRBJ2-5; the D gene is possibly TRBD1 (6 bases). Per germline, CDR1 MNHEY and CDR2 SMNVEV (reference sequence). This CDR3 spans 14 amino acids. Trimming shortened V by 2 bases and J by 7 bases, and 14 bases separated the two germline ends.

This clone was picked up one time. V and J are TRBV18 and TRBJ2-1, with TRBD2 matching 14 bases. The CDR3 contains 15 residues. The V gene's germline CDR1 is KGHSH and CDR2 LQKENI. V was clipped by 4 bases and J by 9 bases; unmatched bases: 5. In nucleotides, the CDR3 is TGTGCCAGCTCACTGACTAGCGGGAGGGTCGGTGAGCAGTTCTTC. Translating it yields CASSLTSGRVGEQFF. Filled out from reference TRBV18 and TRBJ2-1, the complete variable domain reads NAGVMQNPRHLVRRRGQEARLRCSPMKGHSHVYWYRQLPEEGLKFMVYLQKENIIDESGMPKERFSAEFPKEGPSILRIQQVVRGDSAAYFCASSLTSGRVGEQFFGPGTRLTVL.